The text below deals with one T cell receptor (beta chain). The target antigen is unknown. PCR was performed using 60 Vbeta and 13 Jbeta primers. Libraries were prepared by immunoSEQ multiplex PCR; TCRdb keeps only in-frame clonotypes and omits some of them. This table has about 160,000 clones, approximately 80% appearing once. This entry comes from a study of cytomegalovirus exposure and HLA in healthy donors. Whole-study results and caveats: Links to common viral pathogens appeared, in a later analysis, for several of the most significant clusters. The authors confirmed in vitro that a few CMV-associated chains were specific for CMV antigens.

The V gene's germline CDR1 is SGHDT and CDR2 YYEEEE. J gave up 0 bases and V 3 bases, and 6 bases lay outside the gene matches. The CDR3 covers 17 residues. This chain connects TRBV5-6 to TRBJ2-1; TRBD2 agrees at 10 bases. Sequencing was done on a sample of PBMCs. This clonotype was obtained from a man in his forties or fifties in good health and CMV-seropositive. The DNA for the CDR3 is TGTGCCAGCAGCTCGTTACTAGCGGGAAGCTCCTACAATGAGCAGTTCTTC. Residues: CASSSLLAGSSYNEQFF.